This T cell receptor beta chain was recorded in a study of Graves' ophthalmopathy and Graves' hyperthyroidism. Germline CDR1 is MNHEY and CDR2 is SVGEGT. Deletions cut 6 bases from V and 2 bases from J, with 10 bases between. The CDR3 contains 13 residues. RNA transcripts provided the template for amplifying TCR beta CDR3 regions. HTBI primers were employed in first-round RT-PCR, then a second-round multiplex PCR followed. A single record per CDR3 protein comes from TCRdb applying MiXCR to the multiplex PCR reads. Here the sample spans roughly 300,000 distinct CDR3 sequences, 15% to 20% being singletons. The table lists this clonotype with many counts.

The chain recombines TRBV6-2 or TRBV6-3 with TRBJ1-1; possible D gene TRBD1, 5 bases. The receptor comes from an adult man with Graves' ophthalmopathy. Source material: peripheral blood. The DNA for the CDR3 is TGTGCCAGCAGGCGGGACGGAAACACTGAAGCTTTCTTT. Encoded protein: CASRRDGNTEAFF.